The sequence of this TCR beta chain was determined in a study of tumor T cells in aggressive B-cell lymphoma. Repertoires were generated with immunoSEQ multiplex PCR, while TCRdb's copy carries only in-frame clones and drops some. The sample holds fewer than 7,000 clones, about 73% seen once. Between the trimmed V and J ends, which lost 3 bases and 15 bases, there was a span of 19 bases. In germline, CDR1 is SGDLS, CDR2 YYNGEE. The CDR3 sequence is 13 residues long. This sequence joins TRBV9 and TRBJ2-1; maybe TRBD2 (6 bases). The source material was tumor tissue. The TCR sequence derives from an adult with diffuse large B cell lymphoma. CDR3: CASSGTAGSRRFF. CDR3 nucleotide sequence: TGTGCCAGCAGCGGGACCGCGGGAAGCCGTAGGTTCTTC.